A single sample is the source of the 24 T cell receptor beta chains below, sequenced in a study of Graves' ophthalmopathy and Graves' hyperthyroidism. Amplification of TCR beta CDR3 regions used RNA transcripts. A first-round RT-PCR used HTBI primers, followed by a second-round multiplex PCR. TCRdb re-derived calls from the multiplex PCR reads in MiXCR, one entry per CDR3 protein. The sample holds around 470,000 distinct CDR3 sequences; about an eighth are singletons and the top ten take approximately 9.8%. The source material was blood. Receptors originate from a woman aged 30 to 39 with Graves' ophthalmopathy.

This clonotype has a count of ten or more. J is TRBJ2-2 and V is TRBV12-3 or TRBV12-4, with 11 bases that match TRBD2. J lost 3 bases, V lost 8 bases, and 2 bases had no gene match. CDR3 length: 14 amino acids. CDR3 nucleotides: TGTGCCAGCTTAGCGGGAGGGCACACCGGGGAGCTGTTTTTT. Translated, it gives CASLAGGHTGELFF.

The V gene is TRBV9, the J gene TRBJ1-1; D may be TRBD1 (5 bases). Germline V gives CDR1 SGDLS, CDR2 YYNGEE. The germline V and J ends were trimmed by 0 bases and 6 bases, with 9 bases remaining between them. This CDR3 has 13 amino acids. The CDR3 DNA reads TGTGCCAGCAGCGTAGTCGGAGGGGCTGAAGCTTTCTTT. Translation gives CASSVVGGAEAFF.

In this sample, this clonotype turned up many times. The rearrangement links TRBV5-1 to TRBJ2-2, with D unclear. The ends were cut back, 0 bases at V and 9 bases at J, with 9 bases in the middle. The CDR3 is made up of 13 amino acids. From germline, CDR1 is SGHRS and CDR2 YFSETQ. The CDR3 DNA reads TGCGCCAGCAGCTTGGATAACCCCTGGGAGCTGTTTTTT. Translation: CASSLDNPWELFF.

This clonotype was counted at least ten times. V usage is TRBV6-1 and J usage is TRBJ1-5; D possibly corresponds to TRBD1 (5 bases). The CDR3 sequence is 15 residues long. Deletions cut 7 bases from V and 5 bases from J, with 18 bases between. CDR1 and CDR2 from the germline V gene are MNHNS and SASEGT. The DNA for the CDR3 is TGTGCCAGCATAGGGACGGAGGGACCGGATCAGCCCCAGCATTTT. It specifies CASIGTEGPDQPQHF.

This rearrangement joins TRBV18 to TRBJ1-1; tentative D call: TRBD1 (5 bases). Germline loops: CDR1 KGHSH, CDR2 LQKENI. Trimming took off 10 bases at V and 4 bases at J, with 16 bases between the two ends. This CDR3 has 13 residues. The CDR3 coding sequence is TGTGCCACCCGGGGGTTCGTTAGCACTGAAGCTTTCTTT. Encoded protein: CATRGFVSTEAFF.

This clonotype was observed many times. The CDR3 sequence: CASSHSGTRNQPQHF. DNA of the CDR3: TGTGCCAGCAGCCACTCAGGGACCCGCAATCAGCCCCAGCATTTT. The rearrangement joins TRBV7-9 to TRBJ1-5, with a weak D call TRBD1 (5 bases). The V end lost 5 bases, the J end lost 2 bases, and 13 bases lay between the germline ends. The germline CDR1 and CDR2 sequences are SEHNR and FQNEAQ (reference sequence). The CDR3 loop spans 15 amino acids.

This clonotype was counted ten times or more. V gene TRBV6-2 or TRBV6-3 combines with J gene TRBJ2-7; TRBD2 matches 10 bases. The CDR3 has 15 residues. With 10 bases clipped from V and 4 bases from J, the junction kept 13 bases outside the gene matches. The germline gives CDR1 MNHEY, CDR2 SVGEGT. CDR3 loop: CATIYATSGFYEQYF. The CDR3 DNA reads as TGTGCCACCATCTACGCGACTAGCGGGTTTTACGAGCAGTACTTC.

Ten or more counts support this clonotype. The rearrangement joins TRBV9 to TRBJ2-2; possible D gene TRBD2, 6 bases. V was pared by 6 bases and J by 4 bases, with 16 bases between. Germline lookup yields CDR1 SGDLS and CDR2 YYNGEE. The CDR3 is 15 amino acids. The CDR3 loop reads CASTTGTGITGELFF. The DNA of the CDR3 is TGTGCCAGCACAACCGGGACTGGGATCACCGGGGAGCTGTTTTTT.

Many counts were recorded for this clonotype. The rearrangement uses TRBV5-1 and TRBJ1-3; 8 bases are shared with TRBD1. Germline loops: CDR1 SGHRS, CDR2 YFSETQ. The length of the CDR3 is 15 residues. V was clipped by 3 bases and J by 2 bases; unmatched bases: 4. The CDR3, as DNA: TGCGCCAGCAGCTCCGGACAGGGAACTGGAAACACCATATATTTT. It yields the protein CASSSGQGTGNTIYF.

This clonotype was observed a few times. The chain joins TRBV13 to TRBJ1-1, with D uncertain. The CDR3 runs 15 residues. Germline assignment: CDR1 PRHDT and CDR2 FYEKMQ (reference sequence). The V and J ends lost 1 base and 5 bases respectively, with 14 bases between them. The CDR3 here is CASSLAEGLRTEAFF. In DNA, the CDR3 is TGTGCCAGCAGCTTAGCTGAAGGATTAAGGACTGAAGCTTTCTTT. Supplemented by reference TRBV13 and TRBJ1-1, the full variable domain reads AAGVIQSPRHLIKEKRETATLKCYPIPRHDTVYWYQQGPGQDPQFLISFYEKMQSDKGSIPDRFSAQQFSDYHSELNMSSLELGDSALYFCASSLAEGLRTEAFFGQGTRLTVV.

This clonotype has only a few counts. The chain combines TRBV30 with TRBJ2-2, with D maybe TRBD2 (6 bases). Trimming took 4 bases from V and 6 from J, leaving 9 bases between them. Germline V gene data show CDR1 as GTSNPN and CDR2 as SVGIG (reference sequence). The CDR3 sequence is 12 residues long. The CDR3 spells CAWTGGAGELFF. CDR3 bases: TGTGCCTGGACCGGGGGTGCCGGGGAGCTGTTTTTT.

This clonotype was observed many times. CDR3 coding DNA: TGTGCCAGCAGTTTTTTTCCCCTGACAGACTTGAACACTGAAGCTTTCTTT. It codes for CASSFFPLTDLNTEAFF. The V gene is TRBV12-3 or TRBV12-4, the J gene TRBJ1-1; TRBD1 might be the D (5 bases). CDR3 length: 17 residues. V gave up 3 bases and J gave up 0 bases, with 17 bases separating them.

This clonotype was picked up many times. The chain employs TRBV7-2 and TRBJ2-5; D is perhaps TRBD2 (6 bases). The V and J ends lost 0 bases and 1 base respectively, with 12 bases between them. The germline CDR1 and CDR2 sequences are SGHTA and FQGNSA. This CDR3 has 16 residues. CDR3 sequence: CASSLAFGGVQETQYF. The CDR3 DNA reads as TGTGCCAGCAGCTTAGCATTCGGCGGGGTCCAAGAGACCCAGTACTTC.

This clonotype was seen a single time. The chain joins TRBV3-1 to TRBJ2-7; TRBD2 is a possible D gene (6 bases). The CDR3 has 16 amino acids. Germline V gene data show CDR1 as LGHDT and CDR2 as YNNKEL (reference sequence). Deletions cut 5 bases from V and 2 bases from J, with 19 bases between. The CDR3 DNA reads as TGTGCCAGCAGCGGCGGGATGGGTAGCGCAACCTACGAGCAGTACTTC. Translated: CASSGGMGSATYEQYF.

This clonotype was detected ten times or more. The CDR3: CASSYTGDQPQHF. The CDR3, as DNA: TGTGCCAGCAGTTATACAGGGGACCAGCCCCAGCATTTT. This chain links TRBV12-3 or TRBV12-4 with TRBJ1-5, with 7 nucleotides matching TRBD1. The V and J ends lost 4 bases and 7 bases, in that order; junction bases with no gene match: 4. The CDR3 runs 13 residues.

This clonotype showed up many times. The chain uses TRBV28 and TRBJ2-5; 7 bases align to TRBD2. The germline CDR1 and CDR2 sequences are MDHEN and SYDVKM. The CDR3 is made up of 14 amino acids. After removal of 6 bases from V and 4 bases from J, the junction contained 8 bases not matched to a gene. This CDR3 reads CASRSGTFTETQYF. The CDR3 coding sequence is TGTGCCAGCAGGAGCGGGACGTTTACAGAGACCCAGTACTTC.

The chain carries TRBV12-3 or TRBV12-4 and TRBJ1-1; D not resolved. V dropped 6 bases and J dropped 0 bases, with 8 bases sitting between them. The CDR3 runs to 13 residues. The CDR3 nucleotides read TGTGCCAGCAGGATCGGGTTGAACACTGAAGCTTTCTTT. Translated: CASRIGLNTEAFF.

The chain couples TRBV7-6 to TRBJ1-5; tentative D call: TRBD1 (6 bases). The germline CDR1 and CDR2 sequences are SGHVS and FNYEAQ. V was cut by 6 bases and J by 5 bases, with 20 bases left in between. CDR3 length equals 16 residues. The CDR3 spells CASRPYGRGGDQPQHF. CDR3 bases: TGTGCCAGCAGGCCCTATGGACGGGGGGGCGATCAGCCCCAGCATTTT.

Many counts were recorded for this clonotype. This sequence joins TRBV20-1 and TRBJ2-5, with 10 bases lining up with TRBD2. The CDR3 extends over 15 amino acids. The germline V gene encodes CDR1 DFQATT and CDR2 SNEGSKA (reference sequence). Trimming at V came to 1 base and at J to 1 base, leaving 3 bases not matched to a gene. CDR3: CSARGLAGSQETQYF. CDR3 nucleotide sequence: TGCAGTGCTAGAGGACTAGCGGGCAGCCAAGAGACCCAGTACTTC.

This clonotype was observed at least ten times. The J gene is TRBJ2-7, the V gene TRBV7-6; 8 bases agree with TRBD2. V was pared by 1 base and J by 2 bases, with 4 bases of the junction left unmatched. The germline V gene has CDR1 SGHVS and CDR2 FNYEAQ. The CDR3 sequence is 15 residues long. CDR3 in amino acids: CASSLEVAGTYEQYF. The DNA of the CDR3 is TGTGCCAGCAGCTTAGAAGTAGCGGGAACCTACGAGCAGTACTTC.

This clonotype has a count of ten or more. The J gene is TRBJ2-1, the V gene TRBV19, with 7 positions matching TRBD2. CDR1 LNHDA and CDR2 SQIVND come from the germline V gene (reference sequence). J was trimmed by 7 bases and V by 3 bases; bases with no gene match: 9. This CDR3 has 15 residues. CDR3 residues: CASSISAGAANEQFF. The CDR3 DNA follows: TGTGCCAGTAGTATTTCCGCGGGAGCGGCAAATGAGCAGTTCTTC.

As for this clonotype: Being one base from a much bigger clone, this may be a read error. The CDR3: CGTRSSGRDTGELFF. The CDR3 nucleotides read TGTGGCACCAGAAGTAGCGGGAGAGACACCGGGGAGCTGTTTTTT. The chain employs TRBV24-1 and TRBJ2-2, with 9 positions matching TRBD2. Per germline, CDR1 KGHDR and CDR2 SFDVKD. This CDR3 region has 15 residues.

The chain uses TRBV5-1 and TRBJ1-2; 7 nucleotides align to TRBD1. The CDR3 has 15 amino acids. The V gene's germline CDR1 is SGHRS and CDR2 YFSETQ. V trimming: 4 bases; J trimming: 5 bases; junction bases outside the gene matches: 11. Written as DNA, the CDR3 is TGCGCCAGCAGCACGAAACAAGGGACAGTGTATGGCTACACCTTC. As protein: CASSTKQGTVYGYTF.

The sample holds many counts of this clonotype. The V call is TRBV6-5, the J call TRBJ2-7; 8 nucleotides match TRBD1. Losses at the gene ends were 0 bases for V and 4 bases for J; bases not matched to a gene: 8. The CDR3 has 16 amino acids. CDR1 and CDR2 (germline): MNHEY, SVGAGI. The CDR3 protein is CASSYSMGTGTYEQYF. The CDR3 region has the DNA TGTGCCAGCAGTTACTCGATGGGGACAGGAACTTACGAGCAGTACTTC.